This T cell receptor beta chain emerged from a study of cytomegalovirus exposure and HLA in healthy donors. The CDR3 is 15 amino acids. The V end lost 5 bases, the J end lost 11 bases, and 24 bases lay between the germline ends. Germline CDR1 is MDHEN and CDR2 is SYDVKM. Clones were read by immunoSEQ multiplex PCR, and TCRdb kept only the in-frame ones, dropping some. The table includes 100,000 to 150,000 clones, 70% to 90% detected once. The sample comprised PBMCs. The receptor's source is a man in his late teens or twenties in good health and CMV-seronegative. This rearrangement joins TRBV28 to TRBJ1-1; D uncertain. The CDR3 bases are TGTGCCAGCAGTCCGGACGGGGATGGGTTAACCGACGCTTTCTTT. Its protein product is CASSPDGDGLTDAFF.